The next 32 T cell receptor beta chains were all read from a single sample in a study of shared T cell receptors in the human thymus. Clones were read by immunoSEQ multiplex PCR, and TCRdb kept only the in-frame ones, dropping some. Of just under 550,000 clones listed, around three quarters are singletons. These data were also reused for a study on human thymus T cells.

Sequencing was carried out using thymocytes. The receptors were gathered from a boy in the first two years of life with a congenital heart defect.

The chain uses TRBV28 and TRBJ2-1; 9 bases are shared with TRBD2. The CDR3 spans 15 residues. Trimming at V came to 4 bases and at J to 4 bases, leaving 5 bases not matched to a gene. Germline V lookup: CDR1 MDHEN, CDR2 SYDVKM. CDR3 sequence: CASSSSSGKYNEQFF. As DNA, the CDR3 is TGTGCCAGCAGTTCCTCTAGCGGGAAGTACAATGAGCAGTTCTTC.

This clone appeared once. The chain couples TRBV6-1 to TRBJ1-3, with TRBD1 matching 7 bases. This CDR3 has 15 amino acids. J gave up 6 bases and V 6 bases, and 11 bases lay outside the gene matches. Germline lookup yields CDR1 MNHNS and CDR2 SASEGT. CDR3 in amino acids: CASRDRAFLSNTIYF. The CDR3 DNA is TGTGCCAGCAGAGACAGGGCTTTCCTGTCAAACACCATATATTTT.

Only one count was recorded for this clone. The chain is built from TRBV6-1 and TRBJ1-5, with TRBD1 matching 7 bases. The length of the CDR3 is 14 residues. Germline V gives CDR1 MNHNS, CDR2 SASEGT. The V and J ends lost 5 bases and 6 bases, in that order; junction bases with no gene match: 7. CDR3 nucleotides: TGTGCCAGCAGTCCCGACAGGGAGTGTCAGCCCCAGCATTTT. Amino acids: CASSPDRECQPQHF.

The genes are TRBV28 and TRBJ2-3; TRBD2 might be the D (6 bases). The CDR3 extends over 13 amino acids. CDR1 is MDHEN and CDR2 is SYDVKM in the germline V gene. V was cut by 5 bases and J by 4 bases, with 10 bases left in between. CDR3 in amino acids: CASSGGSADTQYF. The CDR3 DNA reads as TGTGCCAGCAGTGGGGGGAGCGCAGATACGCAGTATTTT.

The rearrangement links TRBV27 to TRBJ2-2; 14 bases align to TRBD2. With 0 bases clipped from V and 4 bases from J, the junction kept 13 bases outside the gene matches. There are 21 residues in the CDR3. In germline, CDR1 is MNHEY, CDR2 SMNVEV (reference sequence). The CDR3 reads CASSLSPPGLAGVWGTGELFF. Written as DNA, the CDR3 is TGTGCCAGCAGTTTATCCCCGCCGGGACTAGCGGGAGTATGGGGCACCGGGGAGCTGTTTTTT.

This sequence joins TRBV28 and TRBJ2-7; 7 bases fit TRBD1. The germline CDR1 and CDR2 sequences are MDHEN and SYDVKM. The CDR3 runs to 16 residues. The trim removed 5 bases at V and 1 base at J, leaving 11 bases unmatched. The CDR3 reads CASSRHGTEVSYEQYF. The DNA of the CDR3 is TGTGCCAGCAGTCGTCACGGGACAGAAGTGTCCTACGAGCAGTACTTC.

This clone was observed a handful of times. V gene TRBV18 combines with J gene TRBJ2-3; 13 nucleotides agree with TRBD2. The V gene's germline CDR1 is KGHSH and CDR2 LQKENI. This CDR3 has 18 residues. The ends lost 6 bases at V and 0 bases at J; junction bases unmatched: 9. The DNA for the CDR3 is TGTGCCAGCTCCCCTGGACTAGCGGGAGCCCCCAGCACAGATACGCAGTATTTT. Residues: CASSPGLAGAPSTDTQYF. Looking up the rest from reference TRBV18 and TRBJ2-3 gives the full variable domain: NAGVMQNPRHLVRRRGQEARLRCSPMKGHSHVYWYRQLPEEGLKFMVYLQKENIIDESGMPKERFSAEFPKEGPSILRIQQVVRGDSAAYFCASSPGLAGAPSTDTQYFGPGTRLTVL.

The V call is TRBV21-1, the J call TRBJ1-1. TRBV21-1 is described as a pseudogene. This CDR3 is 13 amino acids long. Here the CDR3 reads CASSPWGGTEAFF. The DNA for the CDR3 is TGTGCCAGCAGCCCTTGGGGGGGCACTGAAGCTTTCTTT.

The chain carries TRBV4-3 and TRBJ2-5; a possible D gene is TRBD2 (7 bases). Germline V gene lookup returns CDR1 LGHNA and CDR2 YSLEER. This CDR3 has 20 amino acids. The ends were cut back, 0 bases at V and 2 bases at J, with 25 bases in the middle. CDR3 nucleotide sequence: TGCGCCAGCAGCCAAGAGGCAGGGGTACCCCCGCAAGCGGGGCAAGAGACCCAGTACTTC. Encoded protein: CASSQEAGVPPQAGQETQYF.

The chain recombines TRBV4-3 with TRBJ2-2; D is possibly TRBD2 (6 bases). The CDR3 covers 18 residues. Looked up from germline, CDR1 is LGHNA and CDR2 is YSLEER. The V end was cut by 4 bases, the J end by 5 bases, with 23 bases between. CDR3 in amino acids: CASSPRAEGTPATGELFF. The CDR3 region has the DNA TGCGCCAGCAGCCCTAGGGCAGAGGGGACTCCAGCGACCGGGGAGCTGTTTTTT.

This sequence joins TRBV6-5 and TRBJ2-5; 9 bases agree with TRBD1. The germline gives CDR1 MNHEY, CDR2 SVGAGI. CDR3 length: 13 amino acids. V lost 11 bases to trimming and J lost 2 bases; unmatched junction nucleotides: 6. As DNA, the CDR3 is TGTGCCTGCGGGACAGGGATACAAGAGACCCAGTACTTC. The encoded protein is CACGTGIQETQYF.

The rearrangement uses TRBV27 and TRBJ2-7; maybe TRBD2 (6 bases). Trimming stripped 5 bases from V and 0 bases from J, with 14 bases between. Per the germline V gene, CDR1 is MNHEY and CDR2 is SMNVEV (reference sequence). The CDR3 runs 15 residues. CDR3 DNA: TGTGCCAGCAGTCCCCGGGACTTCGGCTCCTACGAGCAGTACTTC. It yields the protein CASSPRDFGSYEQYF.

This chain uses TRBV11-1 with TRBJ2-5, with 8 bases lining up with TRBD1. Trimming cost V 1 base and J 5 bases; bases outside gene matches: 9. CDR3 length equals 16 residues. Germline CDR1 reads SGHAT; CDR2 reads FQDESV (reference sequence). The CDR3 here is CASSLGTAGGQETQYF. The CDR3 region has the DNA TGTGCCAGCAGCTTAGGTACGGCAGGGGGCCAGGAGACCCAGTACTTC.

The chain combines TRBV11-2 with TRBJ2-2, with TRBD2 as a possible D gene (6 bases). The CDR3 contains 17 residues. The V and J ends lost 6 bases and 1 base respectively, with 18 bases between them. Germline V lookup: CDR1 SGHAT, CDR2 FQNNGV. The CDR3 region is CASRPIRGARNTGELFF. CDR3 sequence (DNA): TGTGCCAGCAGACCCATTCGCGGGGCCCGGAACACCGGGGAGCTGTTTTTT.

The chain recombines TRBV28 with TRBJ2-5, with 8 positions matching TRBD2. CDR3 length equals 16 residues. The J segment lost 7 bases and the V segment lost 1 base, leaving 11 bases of the junction unmatched. Germline CDR1 and CDR2: MDHEN and SYDVKM. CDR3 in amino acids: CASSLSLAGRFGTQYF. The CDR3 nucleotides read TGTGCCAGCAGTTTATCCTTAGCGGGAAGGTTTGGGACCCAGTACTTC.

This clone is a singleton in its sample. The V call is TRBV7-2, the J call TRBJ1-1; weak D call: TRBD1 (5 bases). Trimming took off 2 bases at V and 5 bases at J, with 12 bases between the two ends. The CDR3 loop spans 14 amino acids. Germline lookup yields CDR1 SGHTA and CDR2 FQGNSA. CDR3 DNA sequence: TGTGCCAGCAGCTTACGCGGGGGGGGGACTGAAGCTTTCTTT. This translates into CASSLRGGGTEAFF.

J is TRBJ2-1 and V is TRBV4-1; TRBD1 is a possible D gene (5 bases). The CDR3 runs 15 residues. V lost 0 bases and J lost 2, with 8 bases in between. The germline V gene encodes CDR1 MGHRA and CDR2 YSYEKL. For the CDR3, the DNA is TGCGCCAGCAGCCAAGACCCAGGGCCCTACAATGAGCAGTTCTTC. Residues: CASSQDPGPYNEQFF.

This chain connects TRBV7-9 to TRBJ1-2; 8 bases fit TRBD1. The junction had 6 bases not matched to a gene; V was cut back by 5 bases and J by 1 base. The germline V gene has CDR1 SEHNR and CDR2 FQNEAQ (reference sequence). CDR3 length: 15 residues. CDR3 sequence: CASSPGQGHNYGYTF. CDR3 sequence (DNA): TGTGCCAGCAGCCCCGGACAGGGACATAACTATGGCTACACCTTC. Supplemented by reference TRBV7-9 and TRBJ1-2, the full variable domain reads DTGVSQNPRHKITKRGQNVTFRCDPISEHNRLYWYRQTLGQGPEFLTYFQNEAQLEKSRLLSDRFSAERPKGSFSTLEIQRTEQGDSAMYLCASSPGQGHNYGYTFGSGTRLTVV.

This sequence joins TRBV27 and TRBJ2-1, with D possibly matching TRBD1 (6 bases). CDR3 length: 19 residues. Trimming stripped 3 bases from V and 0 bases from J, with 21 bases between. The V gene's germline CDR1 is MNHEY and CDR2 SMNVEV (reference sequence). In nucleotides, the CDR3 is TGTGCCAGCAGTTTTCGCAGGGGAGTCAGCGTTCTCTCCTACAATGAGCAGTTCTTC. Residues: CASSFRRGVSVLSYNEQFF.

The J gene is TRBJ1-2, the V gene TRBV6-5; 8 bases are a match to TRBD1. Germline trimming cut 5 bases from V and 7 bases from J; bases unmatched to any gene: 6. CDR3 length equals 13 residues. Germline CDR1 is MNHEY and CDR2 is SVGAGI. The CDR3 coding sequence is TGTGCCAGCAGTCTGACAGGGGCGGGTGGCTACACCTTC. Translating gives CASSLTGAGGYTF.

The chain joins TRBV6-1 to TRBJ2-1; 9 nucleotides match TRBD2. This CDR3 contains 15 residues. Germline trimming cut 4 bases from V and 0 bases from J; bases unmatched to any gene: 1. Germline V gene data show CDR1 as MNHNS and CDR2 as SASEGT. CDR3 nucleotides: TGTGCCAGCAGTGGGCGGGAGGGCTCCTACAATGAGCAGTTCTTC. It is translated as CASSGREGSYNEQFF.

This chain connects TRBV29-1 to TRBJ2-7; TRBD1 is a possible D gene (6 bases). The V end was cut by 4 bases, the J end by 4 bases, with 14 bases between. This CDR3 has 13 amino acids. Germline CDR1 is SQVTM and CDR2 is ANQGSEA. CDR3 DNA: TGCAGCGTTGGGGGCCAGGGGCTGTACGAGCAGTACTTC. Amino acids: CSVGGQGLYEQYF.

The chain employs TRBV5-6 and TRBJ2-2; unclear D gene. Germline loops: CDR1 SGHDT, CDR2 YYEEEE. The V end lost 0 bases, the J end lost 0 bases, and 3 bases lay between the germline ends. There are 14 residues in the CDR3. The CDR3 nucleotides read TGTGCCAGCAGCTTGGTCGCGAACACCGGGGAGCTGTTTTTT. Amino acid sequence: CASSLVANTGELFF.

Only a few counts were recorded for this clone. This chain uses TRBV28 with TRBJ1-4, with 9 bases that match TRBD1. V dropped 6 bases and J dropped 6; count of bases not matched to a gene: 5. The CDR3 loop spans 14 amino acids. Looked up from germline, CDR1 is MDHEN and CDR2 is SYDVKM. CDR3 DNA: TGTGCCAGCAGGAAGACAGGGGGTCATGAAAAACTGTTTTTT. Amino acid sequence: CASRKTGGHEKLFF.

This chain connects TRBV21-1 to TRBJ1-5. TRBV21-1 is a listed pseudogene. The CDR3 loop spans 17 amino acids. For the CDR3, the DNA is TGTGCCAGCATCTATCGGAGGGAGGCTGACGTCCATCAGCCCCAGCATTTT. It specifies CASIYRREADVHQPQHF.

The rearrangement uses TRBV21-1 and TRBJ2-7; the DNA was not used to check the table's D call, TRBD2. TRBV21-1 is a pseudogene locus. The CDR3 contains 16 residues. The CDR3 DNA sequence: TGTGCCAGCGGACCTCCTCCAGCGGGAGGTATCTACGAGCAGTACTTC. Amino acids: CASGPPPAGGIYEQYF.

The chain carries TRBV2 and TRBJ2-2; 8 bases align to TRBD1. CDR1 is SNHLY, CDR2 FYNNEI, per germline. This CDR3 is built from 16 residues. Unmatched junction bases numbered 17, after V lost 10 bases and J lost 7 bases. CDR3 protein: CAKGGSGQAEIGELFF. CDR3 nucleotides: TGTGCCAAGGGGGGTTCGGGACAGGCGGAAATCGGGGAGCTGTTTTTT.

The CDR3 DNA sequence: TGTGCCAGTAGTATTTTTGCAGATCTCCATACAGATACGCAGTATTTT. This codes for CASSIFADLHTDTQYF. The rearrangement joins TRBV19 to TRBJ2-3; D call uncertain. V was trimmed by 3 bases and J by 3 bases, leaving 16 bases between them. Germline V gene sequence: CDR1 LNHDA, CDR2 SQIVND (reference sequence). This CDR3 has 16 amino acids.

This sequence joins TRBV5-6 and TRBJ2-1, with 9 positions matching TRBD2. The CDR3 totals 16 residues. V shed 4 bases, J shed 5 bases, and the junction held 10 bases outside the gene matches. In germline, CDR1 is SGHDT, CDR2 YYEEEE. CDR3 DNA sequence: TGTGCCAGCAGCCCGCTTAGCGGGAGCCGTGACAATGAGCAGTTCTTC. This codes for CASSPLSGSRDNEQFF. The entire variable domain, with the rest obtained from reference TRBV5-6 and TRBJ2-1, is as follows: DAGVTQSPTHLIKTRGQQVTLRCSPKSGHDTVSWYQQALGQGPQFIFQYYEEEERQRGNFPDRFSGHQFPNYSSELNVNALLLGDSALYLCASSPLSGSRDNEQFFGPGTRLTVL.

The V call is TRBV7-8, the J call TRBJ2-2, with a tentative D call TRBD1 (6 bases). The CDR3 consists of 14 residues. The V end lost 5 bases, the J end lost 6 bases, and 13 bases lay between the germline ends. CDR1 is SGHVS and CDR2 is FQNEAQ in the germline V gene. This CDR3 reads CASSPRTAPGELFF. In DNA, the CDR3 is TGTGCCAGCAGCCCGAGGACAGCCCCCGGGGAGCTGTTTTTT.

The chain employs TRBV27 and TRBJ2-1; no clear D gene. The V and J ends lost 4 bases and 7 bases respectively, with 14 bases between them. The CDR3 consists of 14 residues. Germline V gene data show CDR1 as MNHEY and CDR2 as SMNVEV (reference sequence). The CDR3 is CASSWAEPYNEQFF. Written as DNA, the CDR3 is TGTGCCAGCAGTTGGGCAGAACCTTATAATGAGCAGTTCTTC.

The chain employs TRBV15 and TRBJ2-7; 7 bases map to TRBD2. Per germline, CDR1 LNHNV and CDR2 YYDKDF (reference sequence). Trimming cost V 5 bases and J 2 bases; bases outside gene matches: 6. The CDR3 spans 14 residues. CDR3 loop: CATSRFRGAYEQYF. The CDR3, as DNA: TGTGCCACCAGCCGGTTTCGGGGGGCCTACGAGCAGTACTTC.